A single sample is the source of the 5 T cell receptor beta chains below, sequenced in a study of blood T cell repertoires in COVID-19. The data were produced by immunoSEQ multiplex PCR, yet TCRdb's version contains in-frame clones alone and is incomplete. The profile shows 150,000 to 170,000 clones, roughly 80% of them singletons. Sequencing was performed on peripheral blood. These receptors were collected from a woman aged 55-75 years with acute or convalescent COVID-19.

V usage is TRBV5-1 and J usage is TRBJ1-1, with D hard to call. Germline values: CDR1 SGHRS, CDR2 YFSETQ. This CDR3 has 13 amino acids. Trimming pared 3 bases from V and 1 base from J, leaving 7 bases between. The CDR3 loop reads CASSSQSNTEAFF. For the CDR3, the DNA is TGCGCCAGCAGCTCACAGTCGAACACTGAAGCTTTCTTT.

This clone showed up just a few times. This chain links TRBV6-1 with TRBJ1-1; the D gene is possibly TRBD1 (6 bases). CDR3 size: 14 residues. Per germline, CDR1 MNHNS and CDR2 SASEGT. The V gene lost 0 bases and the J gene lost 6 bases, with 11 bases spanning the gap. CDR3 sequence (DNA): TGTGCCAGCAGTGAAGCTGGCAGGGGTGCTGAAGCTTTCTTT. This gives the protein CASSEAGRGAEAFF.

J is TRBJ2-2 and V is TRBV30; TRBD2 is a possible D gene (6 bases). Germline V gene data show CDR1 as GTSNPN and CDR2 as SVGIG (reference sequence). The CDR3 has 15 residues. With 3 bases removed from V and 2 bases from J, the gap between germline ends came to 13 bases. The CDR3 nucleotides read TGTGCCTGGAGGCTAAAGGGAGGAAACACCGGGGAGCTGTTTTTT. Encoded protein: CAWRLKGGNTGELFF.

In its sample, this clone was seen a few times. V and J are TRBV4-1 and TRBJ2-4; 7 bases align to TRBD1. The trim removed 3 bases at V and 3 bases at J, leaving 8 bases unmatched. CDR1 MGHRA and CDR2 YSYEKL come from the germline V gene. There are 16 residues in the CDR3. CDR3 sequence reads: CASSQGTAALKNIQYF. The CDR3 DNA reads TGCGCCAGCAGCCAGGGGACAGCGGCTCTCAAAAACATTCAGTACTTC.

V usage is TRBV11-2 and J usage is TRBJ2-5, with TRBD1 matching 8 bases. V lost 5 bases and J lost 1; bases outside the gene matches: 9. This CDR3 has 16 residues. The germline V gene encodes CDR1 SGHAT and CDR2 FQNNGV. Here the CDR3 reads CASSKVPGQGQETQYF. Written as DNA, the CDR3 is TGTGCCAGCAGCAAAGTCCCCGGACAGGGCCAAGAGACCCAGTACTTC.